A single sample gave rise to the 19 T cell receptor beta chains below, sequenced in a study of cytomegalovirus exposure and HLA in healthy donors. Sequencing was performed with immunoSEQ multiplex PCR; in TCRdb, only in-frame clones are kept and a portion is missing. Here the sample spans some 150,000 clones, around nine tenths being singletons. Sample: PBMCs. Source of these receptors: a woman aged 25 to 45 in good health and CMV-seronegative.

The chain uses TRBV19 and TRBJ2-1, with TRBD1 as a possible D gene (6 bases). Trimming cost V 0 bases and J 5 bases, with 14 bases left between them. CDR3 length: 16 residues. Germline V gene sequence: CDR1 LNHDA, CDR2 SQIVND (reference sequence). The CDR3 spells CASSIDPGEADNEQFF. Written as DNA, the CDR3 is TGTGCCAGTAGTATAGATCCAGGGGAAGCCGACAATGAGCAGTTCTTC.

V is TRBV5-1 and J is TRBJ2-7; 7 positions agree with TRBD1. The CDR3 is 15 amino acids. V lost 3 bases, J lost 5 bases, and 11 bases stayed unmatched. The germline CDR1 and CDR2 sequences are SGHRS and YFSETQ. The CDR3 DNA sequence: TGCGCCAGCAGCTGGGCGGCCATAGGACAGGACGAGCAGTACTTC. This codes for CASSWAAIGQDEQYF.

This chain joins TRBV2 and TRBJ2-7, with 7 bases lining up with TRBD1. The CDR3 runs 16 residues. Germline CDR1 and CDR2: SNHLY and FYNNEI. The V segment lost 3 bases and the J segment 2 bases; nucleotides outside the gene matches: 10. The CDR3 protein is CASSEPGQLATYEQYF. The CDR3 DNA follows: TGTGCCAGCAGTGAGCCGGGACAGCTAGCTACCTACGAGCAGTACTTC. Combining the CDR3 with reference TRBV2 and TRBJ2-7 gives the whole variable domain EPEVTQTPSHQVTQMGQEVILRCVPISNHLYFYWYRQILGQKVEFLVSFYNNEISEKSEIFDDQFSVERPDGSNFTLKIRSTKLEDSAMYFCASSEPGQLATYEQYFGPGTRLTVT.

The rearrangement uses TRBV5-1 and TRBJ2-1, with TRBD2 matching over 8 bases. The J segment lost 3 bases and the V segment lost 0 bases, leaving 2 bases of the junction unmatched. Germline V lookup: CDR1 SGHRS, CDR2 YFSETQ. The CDR3 length is 15 residues. CDR3 protein: CASSLAGGDYNEQFF. For the CDR3, the DNA is TGCGCCAGCAGCTTGGCGGGGGGGGACTACAATGAGCAGTTCTTC.

The rearrangement links TRBV7-2 to TRBJ1-2; TRBD1 aligns across 10 bases. The germline V gene encodes CDR1 SGHTA and CDR2 FQGNSA. The CDR3 is 15 residues long. The V and J ends lost 5 bases and 7 bases, in that order; junction bases with no gene match: 10. The DNA of the CDR3 is TGTGCCAGCAGCGTAGACAGGGGGCAGAGTATTGGCTACACCTTC. This sequence encodes CASSVDRGQSIGYTF.

The table lists this clone with a count of one. The J gene is TRBJ2-7, the V gene TRBV5-4; TRBD2 matches 8 bases. The CDR3 consists of 16 residues. The V segment lost 5 bases and the J segment 2 bases; nucleotides outside the gene matches: 12. Germline V gene data show CDR1 as SGHNT and CDR2 as YYREEE (reference sequence). CDR3 sequence (DNA): TGTGCCAGCAGTAGGATCGGGAGGGGGAATACCTACGAGCAGTACTTC. This gives the protein CASSRIGRGNTYEQYF.

This clone was recorded only once. This chain links TRBV7-9 with TRBJ1-1; D unresolved. V gave up 7 bases and J gave up 0 bases, with 9 bases separating them. This CDR3 spans 13 amino acids. Germline loops: CDR1 SEHNR, CDR2 FQNEAQ (reference sequence). The CDR3 spells CASTLDLNTEAFF. The CDR3 nucleotides are TGTGCCAGCACACTCGATTTGAACACTGAAGCTTTCTTT.

The CDR3 sequence is CAWSTVVNTEAFF. Here the CDR3 DNA reads TGTGCCTGGAGTACGGTGGTGAACACTGAAGCTTTCTTT. The chain links TRBV30 to TRBJ1-1; D unresolved. Germline values: CDR1 GTSNPN, CDR2 SVGIG (reference sequence). This CDR3 is built from 13 residues. The V end was cut by 2 bases, the J end by 0 bases, with 7 bases between.

The chain carries TRBV19 and TRBJ2-5, with a weak D call TRBD2 (6 bases). V dropped 7 bases and J dropped 4 bases, with 19 bases sitting between them. CDR1 LNHDA and CDR2 SQIVND come from the germline V gene (reference sequence). This CDR3 spans 15 amino acids. CDR3 residues: CASINTHGGLETQYF. The CDR3 DNA sequence: TGTGCCAGTATCAATACCCACGGAGGGTTAGAGACCCAGTACTTC.

The rearrangement uses TRBV10-3 and TRBJ1-1; TRBD1 is a possible D gene (6 bases). This CDR3 spans 16 amino acids. Trimming removed 7 bases at V and 4 bases at J, with 22 bases between. Germline V gene sequence: CDR1 ENHRY, CDR2 SYGVKD. The CDR3 nucleotides are TGTGCCATCAAAGGGGTCCCGGGGGGCATGGGCACTGAAGCTTTCTTT. Translation gives CAIKGVPGGMGTEAFF.

The rearrangement joins TRBV10-2 to TRBJ2-5, with 15 bases aligning to TRBD2. Germline V gene lookup returns CDR1 WSHSY and CDR2 SAAADI. CDR3 size: 16 residues. Trimming removed 8 bases from V and 4 bases from J; junction bases left unmatched: 8. The CDR3 spells CASLPGLAGGGETQYF. For the CDR3, the DNA is TGCGCCAGCTTACCGGGACTAGCGGGGGGAGGAGAGACCCAGTACTTC.

In this sample, this clone turned up many times. A junction boundary mismatches the germline segment, possibly from a read error. The chain joins TRBV4-1 to TRBJ2-7; maybe TRBD2 (6 bases). The CDR3 covers 11 residues. CDR1 is MGHRA and CDR2 is YSYEKL in the germline V gene. This CDR3 is CASRQAGEQYF. DNA for the CDR3: TGCGCCAGCAGGCAAGCGGGCGAGCAGTACTTC.

J is TRBJ1-2 and V is TRBV19, with D possibly matching TRBD1 (6 bases). V was trimmed by 6 bases and J by 4 bases, leaving 21 bases between them. CDR1 is LNHDA, CDR2 SQIVND, per germline (reference sequence). The CDR3 is 16 residues long. The CDR3 reads CASRAPRGNLSYGYTF. In nucleotides, the CDR3 is TGTGCCAGTAGAGCTCCGAGGGGGAATTTAAGCTATGGCTACACCTTC.

V is TRBV30 and J is TRBJ2-7; the D gene is possibly TRBD1 (6 bases). Trimming removed 4 bases from V and 1 base from J, with 8 bases in between. From germline, CDR1 is GTSNPN and CDR2 SVGIG (reference sequence). The CDR3 has 12 residues. Written as DNA, the CDR3 is TGTGCCTGGAAGGGGGTGTCCTACGAGCAGTACTTC. This sequence encodes CAWKGVSYEQYF.

In this sample, this clone turned up once. The chain recombines TRBV5-1 with TRBJ1-1; TRBD1 matches at 11 bases. The CDR3 covers 15 residues. Germline V CDR1 and CDR2: SGHRS, YFSETQ. The V and J ends lost 4 bases and 10 bases, in that order; junction bases with no gene match: 12. CDR3 loop: CASSNTGTGGLGAFF. The CDR3 DNA sequence: TGCGCCAGCAGCAACACCGGGACAGGGGGATTAGGAGCTTTCTTT.

The table lists this clone with a few counts. This chain connects TRBV4-2 to TRBJ2-2; TRBD1 matches at 8 bases. From germline, CDR1 is LGHNA and CDR2 YNFKEQ. The J segment lost 3 bases and the V segment lost 4 bases, leaving 10 bases of the junction unmatched. The CDR3 contains 17 residues. The CDR3 loop reads CASSPEVGTGYTGELFF. The CDR3 region has the DNA TGTGCCAGCAGCCCCGAGGTTGGGACAGGCTACACCGGGGAGCTGTTTTTT.

J is TRBJ2-2 and V is TRBV4-2; 9 nucleotides match TRBD1. The CDR3 runs 16 residues. After removal of 3 bases from V and 4 bases from J, the junction contained 6 bases not matched to a gene. CDR1 LGHNA and CDR2 YNFKEQ come from the germline V gene. CDR3 bases: TGTGCCAGCAGCCACCCGGACAGGGGAGGCACCGGGGAGCTGTTTTTT. The encoded protein is CASSHPDRGGTGELFF.

The genes are TRBV5-1 and TRBJ2-3, with D perhaps matching TRBD1 (6 bases). Trimming cost V 4 bases and J 9 bases, with 12 bases left between them. CDR3 size: 12 residues. Germline values: CDR1 SGHRS, CDR2 YFSETQ. The CDR3 sequence: CASSVRQETQYF. CDR3 nucleotide sequence: TGCGCCAGCAGCGTAAGACAGGAAACGCAGTATTTT. The full variable domain, in which reference TRBV5-1 and TRBJ2-3 provide the parts outside the CDR3, is KAGVTQTPRYLIKTRGQQVTLSCSPISGHRSVSWYQQTPGQGLQFLFEYFSETQRNKGNFPGRFSGRQFSNSRSEMNVSTLELGDSALYLCASSVRQETQYFGPGTRLTVL.

The table lists this clone with a count of one. The V call is TRBV15, the J call TRBJ2-3; TRBD1 aligns across 9 bases. CDR1 and CDR2 (germline): LNHNV, YYDKDF (reference sequence). CDR3 length: 15 residues. V trimming: 8 bases; J trimming: 5 bases; junction bases outside the gene matches: 11. The CDR3 spells CATGAGQGPGDTQYF. In DNA, the CDR3 is TGTGCCACCGGGGCGGGACAGGGTCCCGGAGATACGCAGTATTTT. The whole variable domain, filled in from reference TRBV15 and TRBJ2-3, reads DAMVIQNPRYQVTQFGKPVTLSCSQTLNHNVMYWYQQKSSQAPKLLFHYYDKDFNNEADTPDNFQSRRPNTSFCFLDIRSPGLGDTAMYLCATGAGQGPGDTQYFGPGTRLTVL.